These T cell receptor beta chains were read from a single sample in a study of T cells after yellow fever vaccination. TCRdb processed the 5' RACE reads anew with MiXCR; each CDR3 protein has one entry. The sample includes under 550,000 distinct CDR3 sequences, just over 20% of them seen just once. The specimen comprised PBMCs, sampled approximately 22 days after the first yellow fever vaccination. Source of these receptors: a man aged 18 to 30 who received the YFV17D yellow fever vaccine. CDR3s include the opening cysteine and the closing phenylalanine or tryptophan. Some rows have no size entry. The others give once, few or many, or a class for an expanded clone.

cdr3_aa: CASKMGLNTQYF
v_call: TRBV6-2/TRBV6-3
j_call: TRBJ2-3
clone_size: NA

cdr3_aa: CASSPFRDRGTGELFF
v_call: TRBV7-9
j_call: TRBJ2-2
clone_size: many

cdr3_aa: CAEAAEVLQNTVGEQYF
v_call: TRBV21-1
j_call: TRBJ2-7
clone_size: NA

cdr3_aa: CATSDMTPRGTDTQYF
v_call: TRBV24-1
j_call: TRBJ2-3
clone_size: few

cdr3_aa: CASSIGNSNQPQHF
v_call: TRBV12-3/TRBV12-4
j_call: TRBJ1-5
clone_size: NA

cdr3_aa: CASSLTIPRQGSSDTQYF
v_call: TRBV28
j_call: TRBJ2-3
clone_size: NA

cdr3_aa: CASSLVVSGLSSGGLSDTQYF
v_call: TRBV11-2
j_call: TRBJ2-3
clone_size: NA

cdr3_aa: CASSPSGFWQPQHF
v_call: TRBV19
j_call: TRBJ1-5
clone_size: few

cdr3_aa: CASSSRDRGNSYEQYF
v_call: TRBV7-8
j_call: TRBJ2-7
clone_size: few

cdr3_aa: CATSDGPTETQYF
v_call: TRBV24-1
j_call: TRBJ2-5
clone_size: many

cdr3_aa: CASSLSGTGNTGELFF
v_call: TRBV6-2/TRBV6-3
j_call: TRBJ2-2
clone_size: NA

cdr3_aa: CASSQMGGGYNEQFF
v_call: TRBV3-1
j_call: TRBJ2-1
clone_size: NA

cdr3_aa: CASRSNLQNYGYTF
v_call: TRBV12-3/TRBV12-4
j_call: TRBJ1-2
clone_size: few

cdr3_aa: CASSPFSGTGYNEQFF
v_call: TRBV18
j_call: TRBJ2-1
clone_size: NA

cdr3_aa: CASRLGRGRAQPQHF
v_call: TRBV12-3/TRBV12-4
j_call: TRBJ1-5
clone_size: NA

cdr3_aa: CASSKTPGLQNVEQYF
v_call: TRBV6-1
j_call: TRBJ2-7
clone_size: NA

cdr3_aa: CASSTRLTDTQYF
v_call: TRBV27
j_call: TRBJ2-3
clone_size: NA

cdr3_aa: CSASLTNTEAFF
v_call: TRBV20-1
j_call: TRBJ1-1
clone_size: few

cdr3_aa: CASSLGTRDGITEAFF
v_call: TRBV5-1
j_call: TRBJ1-1
clone_size: few

cdr3_aa: CSVYLDLAGFTDTQYF
v_call: TRBV29-1
j_call: TRBJ2-3
clone_size: NA

cdr3_aa: CASSLSSGVVEQFF
v_call: TRBV7-2
j_call: TRBJ2-1
clone_size: few

cdr3_aa: CASSSTTGSSYEQYF
v_call: TRBV5-1
j_call: TRBJ2-7
clone_size: NA

cdr3_aa: CASSEEVETQYF
v_call: TRBV2
j_call: TRBJ2-5
clone_size: NA

cdr3_aa: CASSYSRDSYEQYF
v_call: TRBV6-5
j_call: TRBJ2-7
clone_size: NA

cdr3_aa: CSAAGGWPDTQYF
v_call: TRBV20-1
j_call: TRBJ2-3
clone_size: NA

cdr3_aa: CASSLEARASTTDTQYF
v_call: TRBV7-9
j_call: TRBJ2-3
clone_size: NA

cdr3_aa: CASSYWGGEQFF
v_call: TRBV6-2/TRBV6-3
j_call: TRBJ2-1
clone_size: few